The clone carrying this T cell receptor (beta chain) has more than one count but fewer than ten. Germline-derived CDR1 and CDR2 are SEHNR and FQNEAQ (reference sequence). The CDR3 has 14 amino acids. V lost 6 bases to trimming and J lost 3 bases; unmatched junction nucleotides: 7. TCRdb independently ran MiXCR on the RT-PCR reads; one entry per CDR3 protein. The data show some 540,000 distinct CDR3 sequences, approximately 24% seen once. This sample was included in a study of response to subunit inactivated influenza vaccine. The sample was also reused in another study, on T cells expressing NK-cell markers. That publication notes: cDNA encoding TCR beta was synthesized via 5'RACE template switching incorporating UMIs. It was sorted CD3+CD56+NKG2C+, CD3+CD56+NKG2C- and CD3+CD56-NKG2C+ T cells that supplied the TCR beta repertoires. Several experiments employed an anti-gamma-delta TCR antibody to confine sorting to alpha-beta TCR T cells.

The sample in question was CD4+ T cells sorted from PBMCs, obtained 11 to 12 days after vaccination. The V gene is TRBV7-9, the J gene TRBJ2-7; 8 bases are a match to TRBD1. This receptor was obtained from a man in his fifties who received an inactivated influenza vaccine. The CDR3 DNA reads TGTGCCAGCAGTCCTGGGACAGGTTACTACGAGCAGTACTTC. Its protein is CASSPGTGYYEQYF.